The present TCR beta chain was sequenced within a study of OX40 agonist ivuxolimab in advanced cancers. Study at large: Having had anti-PD-1, anti-PD-L1 or anti-CTLA-4 therapy before was allowed, and 40% to 45% had some.

No patient had autoimmune disease or received systemic immunosuppression. Libraries were prepared by immunoSEQ multiplex PCR; TCRdb keeps only in-frame clonotypes and omits some of them. The table lists about 99,000 clones, 95% to 97% of them singletons, with 2% to 2.5% in the top ten. This clone was seen only once. The CDR3 sequence is 16 residues long. The germline CDR1 and CDR2 sequences are LGHNA and YSLEER. With V trimmed by 1 base and J by 2 bases, 4 bases remained unmatched. The specimen comprised CD4+ or CD8+ T cells sorted from blood, sampled in a trial of the OX40 agonist ivuxolimab. The V and J genes are TRBV4-3 and TRBJ2-7; 11 nucleotides agree with TRBD2. This TCR came from an adult with an advanced solid tumor such as melanoma, head and neck, liver or kidney cancer. The DNA for the CDR3 is TGCGCCAGCAGCCAAGGGGGGACTAGCGGTACCTACGAGCAGTACTTC. Amino acids: CASSQGGTSGTYEQYF.